Below are 26 T cell receptor beta chains sequenced from a single sample in a study of breast tumors, draining lymph nodes, adjacent tissues. TCRdb independently ran MiXCR on the multiplex PCR reads; one entry per CDR3 protein. The data hold 30,000 to 35,000 distinct CDR3 sequences, with about 63% observed a single time. Sequenced material: breast tumor tissue. The receptors originated from a female donor with breast cancer. Some clones in this sample may be carry-over from other donors' samples.

This clonotype has only a few counts. The chain is built from TRBV29-1 and TRBJ2-1; 13 bases map to TRBD2. This CDR3 spans 18 amino acids. Germline V lookup: CDR1 SQVTM, CDR2 ANQGSEA. V shed 3 bases, J shed 5 bases, and the junction held 13 bases outside the gene matches. This CDR3 reads CSVDPYQTSGRSDNEQFF. CDR3 bases: TGCAGCGTTGACCCTTACCAGACTAGCGGGAGGTCCGACAATGAGCAGTTCTTC.

For the CDR3, the DNA is TGTGCCAGCAGTGCTGAGAACCACAGGACCACCGGGGAGCTGTTTTTT. This codes for CASSAENHRTTGELFF. The chain joins TRBV25-1 to TRBJ2-2; D perhaps matches TRBD1 (5 bases). The germline V gene has CDR1 MGHDK and CDR2 SYGVNS. The V gene lost 4 bases and the J gene lost 4 bases, with 16 bases spanning the gap. The CDR3 totals 16 residues.

In its sample, this clonotype was seen many times. The J gene is TRBJ2-3, the V gene TRBV9; D unresolved. The V end lost 2 bases, the J end lost 2 bases, and 12 bases lay between the germline ends. The germline gives CDR1 SGDLS, CDR2 YYNGEE. The CDR3 is 15 amino acids. The CDR3 loop is CASSVGLGNTDTQYF. CDR3 DNA sequence: TGTGCCAGCAGCGTCGGATTAGGGAACACAGATACGCAGTATTTT.

The chain recombines TRBV7-9 with TRBJ2-1; TRBD1 matches at 8 bases. Germline V gives CDR1 SEHNR, CDR2 FQNEAQ (reference sequence). CDR3 length: 12 amino acids. V was pared by 11 bases and J by 12 bases, with 12 bases of the junction left unmatched. The CDR3 reads CAGGGQVSRQFF. The DNA for the CDR3 is TGTGCCGGAGGGGGACAGGTCAGTCGGCAGTTCTTC.

The V gene is TRBV3-1, the J gene TRBJ1-6; 10 bases fit TRBD1. V was pared by 2 bases and J by 7 bases, with 2 bases of the junction left unmatched. The CDR3 spans 15 residues. The germline CDR1 and CDR2 sequences are LGHDT and YNNKEL (reference sequence). The CDR3 DNA reads TGTGCCAGCAGCCAATGGGGACAGGGGAATTCACCCCTCCACTTT. Translated: CASSQWGQGNSPLHF. Full variable domain (outside the CDR3, taken from reference TRBV3-1 and TRBJ1-6): DTAVSQTPKYLVTQMGNDKSIKCEQNLGHDTMYWYKQDSKKFLKIMFSYNNKELIINETVPNRFSPKSPDKAHLNLHINSLELGDSAVYFCASSQWGQGNSPLHFGNGTRLTVT.

The chain links TRBV5-6 to TRBJ1-3; 7 positions agree with TRBD1. V gave up 2 bases and J gave up 2 bases; unmatched junction bases: 1. CDR3 length: 14 residues. In germline, CDR1 is SGHDT, CDR2 YYEEEE. Written as DNA, the CDR3 is TGTGCCAGCAGCTTCACAGGGGCTGGAAACACCATATATTTT. This translates into CASSFTGAGNTIYF.

Sample share makes this clonotype medium-sized (0.01 to 0.1%). The chain carries TRBV7-8 and TRBJ1-5, with D possibly being TRBD1 (6 bases). Trimming took off 4 bases at V and 0 bases at J, with 19 bases between the two ends. The germline gives CDR1 SGHVS, CDR2 FQNEAQ. There are 18 residues in the CDR3. The chain's CDR3 is CASSSTPGGQASNQPQHF. CDR3 in DNA: TGTGCCAGCAGCTCAACTCCCGGGGGGCAGGCTAGCAATCAGCCCCAGCATTTT.

This clonotype was seen many times. J is TRBJ2-3 and V is TRBV19; D ambiguous. The V and J ends lost 2 bases and 0 bases respectively, with 12 bases between them. The germline V gene has CDR1 LNHDA and CDR2 SQIVND (reference sequence). The CDR3 spans 16 residues. CDR3 bases: TGTGCCAGTAGTATAAGGGTACCAACTAGCACAGATACGCAGTATTTT. Protein sequence: CASSIRVPTSTDTQYF.

This sequence joins TRBV29-1 and TRBJ2-1; D might be TRBD1 (7 bases). The CDR3 loop spans 11 amino acids. CDR1 is SQVTM and CDR2 is ANQGSEA in the germline V gene. The ends were cut back, 6 bases at V and 15 bases at J, with 18 bases in the middle. This CDR3 reads CSVRDSPGGFF. DNA for the CDR3: TGCAGCGTGCGGGACAGTCCCGGGGGGTTCTTC.

The genes are TRBV10-3 and TRBJ1-2, with 7 bases matching TRBD1. V lost 2 bases, J lost 3 bases, and 3 bases stayed unmatched. The germline gives CDR1 ENHRY, CDR2 SYGVKD. There are 14 residues in the CDR3. Here the CDR3 DNA reads TGTGCCATCAGTGAGCTCGGACAGGACTATGGCTACACCTTC. It yields the protein CAISELGQDYGYTF.

The chain combines TRBV20-1 with TRBJ1-3, with D uncertain. V was trimmed by 3 bases and J by 0 bases, leaving 12 bases between them. Germline V gene data show CDR1 as DFQATT and CDR2 as SNEGSKA (reference sequence). The CDR3 is 15 amino acids. In DNA, the CDR3 is TGCAGTGCTAGCGGCTATGCTTCCTCTGGAAACACCATATATTTT. Its translation: CSASGYASSGNTIYF.

The V and J genes are TRBV7-8 and TRBJ1-6; 9 bases agree with TRBD1. Germline V gene data show CDR1 as SGHVS and CDR2 as FQNEAQ. This CDR3 spans 17 amino acids. With V trimmed by 5 bases and J by 6 bases, 11 bases remained unmatched. The CDR3 DNA reads as TGTGCCAGCAGCCAATCGGACAGGGGATTAAGTAATTCACCCCTCCACTTT. Protein sequence: CASSQSDRGLSNSPLHF.

This clonotype turned up a few times. V usage is TRBV20-1 and J usage is TRBJ1-2; D uncertain. Germline V lookup: CDR1 DFQATT, CDR2 SNEGSKA (reference sequence). CDR3 length: 13 amino acids. Trimming removed 6 bases at V and 7 bases at J, with 18 bases between. The DNA for the CDR3 is TGCAGTGCCGAGCCAGGTAACAGCGGTGGCTACACCTTC. Translating it yields CSAEPGNSGGYTF.

The rearrangement links TRBV29-1 to TRBJ2-7; D gene uncertain. V lost 5 bases and J lost 6, with 20 bases in between. This CDR3 has 14 residues. Germline values: CDR1 SQVTM, CDR2 ANQGSEA. The CDR3 DNA is TGCAGCGTTCCAACCTCGACTGGCCGAGGCGAGCAGTACTTC. This sequence encodes CSVPTSTGRGEQYF.

The chain combines TRBV19 with TRBJ1-2; 7 positions match TRBD1. J lost 6 bases, V lost 5 bases, and 9 bases had no gene match. The germline CDR1 and CDR2 sequences are LNHDA and SQIVND (reference sequence). This CDR3 comprises 14 residues. CDR3 region: CASSATGTGDGYTF. CDR3 sequence (DNA): TGTGCCAGTAGTGCTACGGGAACAGGGGATGGCTACACCTTC.

This clonotype appeared once. Germline and junction disagree at one end, which may indicate a read error. The J gene is TRBJ2-1, the V gene TRBV14, with TRBD2 identical over 8 bases. Germline loops: CDR1 SGHDN, CDR2 FVKESK. The CDR3 is 16 amino acids. CDR3 DNA: TGTGGCAGCAGCCCGATCGGGACTAGACCCTACAATGAGCAGTTCTTC. Its translation: CGSSPIGTRPYNEQFF.

This chain uses TRBV15 with TRBJ1-2; D remains unclear. CDR1 is LNHNV and CDR2 is YYDKDF in the germline V gene (reference sequence). The CDR3 totals 13 residues. Trimming took off 0 bases at V and 3 bases at J, with 5 bases between the two ends. CDR3 DNA: TGTGCCACCAGCAGAGAGACCTACTATGGCTACACCTTC. Its translation: CATSRETYYGYTF.

V is TRBV20-1 and J is TRBJ1-2, with 7 positions matching TRBD1. Germline V gives CDR1 DFQATT, CDR2 SNEGSKA (reference sequence). Trimming at V came to 5 bases and at J to 3 bases, leaving 6 bases not matched to a gene. This CDR3 comprises 13 residues. CDR3 sequence: CSAPPGQHYGYTF. The DNA of the CDR3 is TGCAGTGCTCCCCCGGGACAGCACTATGGCTACACCTTC.

The rearrangement links TRBV7-9 to TRBJ2-3, with TRBD1 identical over 12 bases. Germline V gene lookup returns CDR1 SEHNR and CDR2 FQNEAQ (reference sequence). The ends lost 5 bases at V and 2 bases at J; junction bases unmatched: 11. The CDR3 sequence is 18 residues long. This CDR3 reads CASSQFGTGGCVTDTQYF. The CDR3 bases are TGTGCCAGCAGCCAATTCGGGACAGGGGGCTGTGTCACAGATACGCAGTATTTT.

This clonotype was found once. The chain combines TRBV19 with TRBJ1-5; weak D call: TRBD1 (5 bases). The germline V gene has CDR1 LNHDA and CDR2 SQIVND (reference sequence). Trimming stripped 1 base from V and 7 bases from J, with 8 bases between. The CDR3 has 13 residues. The CDR3 spells CASSIGGEQPQHF. The CDR3 DNA reads as TGTGCCAGTAGTATAGGGGGGGAGCAGCCCCAGCATTTT. The full variable domain, its missing parts supplied by reference TRBV19 and TRBJ1-5, is DGGITQSPKYLFRKEGQNVTLSCEQNLNHDAMYWYRQDPGQGLRLIYYSQIVNDFQKGDIAEGYSVSREKKESFPLTVTSAQKNPTAFYLCASSIGGEQPQHFGDGTRLSIL.

This clonotype was recorded once. V is TRBV5-6 and J is TRBJ1-4; D unresolved. Trimming pared 6 bases from V and 0 bases from J, leaving 9 bases between. The germline gives CDR1 SGHDT, CDR2 YYEEEE. The CDR3 is made up of 14 amino acids. The DNA for the CDR3 is TGTGCCAGCAAGTTATTCGCAACTAATGAAAAACTGTTTTTT. As protein: CASKLFATNEKLFF.

The V gene is TRBV20-1, the J gene TRBJ1-2; perhaps TRBD1 as D (5 bases). V lost 5 bases and J lost 4, with 8 bases in between. The germline V gene has CDR1 DFQATT and CDR2 SNEGSKA (reference sequence). CDR3 length: 11 residues. CDR3 amino acids: CSARTLYGYTF. CDR3 DNA: TGCAGTGCTCGGACACTCTATGGCTACACCTTC.

This clonotype was detected many times. The genes are TRBV6-5 and TRBJ1-3, with 7 positions matching TRBD1. Germline assignment: CDR1 MNHEY and CDR2 SVGAGI. V lost 5 bases, J lost 4 bases, and 17 bases stayed unmatched. This CDR3 spans 18 amino acids. The CDR3 DNA follows: TGTGCCAGCAGTCACCGCCCCGGGACAGCTTTATTCGGAAACACCATATATTTT. Translating it yields CASSHRPGTALFGNTIYF.

The rearrangement uses TRBV12-3 or TRBV12-4 and TRBJ1-5; no reliable D call. The V gene lost 5 bases and the J gene lost 4 bases, with 12 bases spanning the gap. CDR3 length: 14 amino acids. The CDR3 sequence is CASSNDGQNQPQHF. DNA of the CDR3: TGTGCCAGCAGTAACGACGGGCAGAATCAGCCCCAGCATTTT.

Regarding this clonotype: The DNA is omitted, as the CDR3 cannot be located on it reliably, and the CDR3 follows TCRdb's listing. The V call is TRBV7-3, the J call TRBJ2-3; the table's D call TRBD2 went unverified against the DNA. Germline lookup yields CDR1 SGHTA and CDR2 FQGTGA. The CDR3 comprises 22 residues, both ends counted. CDR3 region: CASSFYICSAVRGRGTADTQYF.

The chain's CDR3 is CAISGEGRAYGYTF. The CDR3 DNA is TGTGCCATCAGTGGTGAGGGACGGGCCTATGGCTACACCTTC. This chain links TRBV10-3 with TRBJ1-2; D possibly corresponds to TRBD1 (5 bases). CDR3 length: 14 residues. Germline lookup yields CDR1 ENHRY and CDR2 SYGVKD. Trimming pared 4 bases from V and 4 bases from J, leaving 13 bases between.